This TCR beta chain is from a study of blood T cell repertoires in COVID-19. Repertoires were generated with immunoSEQ multiplex PCR, while TCRdb's copy carries only in-frame clones and drops some. The sample carries about 120,000 clones, almost 85% recorded once. The sequence was collected from a man between 70 and 80 years old with active or convalescent COVID-19. Sequencing was done on a sample of peripheral blood.

DNA of the CDR3: TGTGCCAGCAGCTTTTTTGGGGCGGACACCGGGGAGCTGTTTTTT. As protein: CASSFFGADTGELFF. The J gene is TRBJ2-2, the V gene TRBV7-3, with D tentatively TRBD1 (5 bases). Trimming shortened V by 3 bases and J by 3 bases, and 11 bases separated the two germline ends. This CDR3 is 15 amino acids long. CDR1 SGHTA and CDR2 FQGTGA come from the germline V gene.